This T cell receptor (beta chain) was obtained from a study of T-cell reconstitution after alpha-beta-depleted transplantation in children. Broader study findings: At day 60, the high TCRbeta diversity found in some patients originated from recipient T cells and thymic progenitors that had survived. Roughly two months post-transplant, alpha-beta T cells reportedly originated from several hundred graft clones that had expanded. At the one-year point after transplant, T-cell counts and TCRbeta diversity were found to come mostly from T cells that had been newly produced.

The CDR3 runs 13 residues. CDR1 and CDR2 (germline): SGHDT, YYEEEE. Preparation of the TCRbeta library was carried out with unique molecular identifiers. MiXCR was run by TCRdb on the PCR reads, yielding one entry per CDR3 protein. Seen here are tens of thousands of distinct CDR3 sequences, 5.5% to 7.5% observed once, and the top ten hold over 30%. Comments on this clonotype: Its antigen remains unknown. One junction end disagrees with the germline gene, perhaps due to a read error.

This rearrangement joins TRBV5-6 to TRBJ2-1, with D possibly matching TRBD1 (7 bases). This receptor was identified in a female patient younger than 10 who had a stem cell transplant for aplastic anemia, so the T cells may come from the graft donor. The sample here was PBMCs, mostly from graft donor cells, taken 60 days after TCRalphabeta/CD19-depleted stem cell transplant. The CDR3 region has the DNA TGTGCCATCAGCCCAGGGGGGCCCAATGAGCAGTTCTTC. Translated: CAISPGGPNEQFF.